This T cell receptor (beta chain) is from a study of blood T cell repertoires in COVID-19. On the study more broadly: Acute and convalescent COVID-19 specimens originated in the United States, Italy and Spain.

In germline, CDR1 is GTSNPN, CDR2 SVGIG (reference sequence). Trimming left V 4 bases short and J 5 bases short, with 12 bases between. The CDR3 has 13 residues. TCRdb's copy holds only in-frame clones and misses some; the assay was immunoSEQ multiplex PCR. The data show 130,000 or so clones, roughly 80% seen once. This receptor was taken from a man aged 60 to 75 with acute or convalescent COVID-19. The specimen was peripheral blood. This chain uses TRBV30 with TRBJ1-5; D might be TRBD1 (6 bases). The CDR3 DNA follows: TGTGCCTGGAACAGGGCGTGGGATCAGCCCCAGCATTTT. Protein product: CAWNRAWDQPQHF.